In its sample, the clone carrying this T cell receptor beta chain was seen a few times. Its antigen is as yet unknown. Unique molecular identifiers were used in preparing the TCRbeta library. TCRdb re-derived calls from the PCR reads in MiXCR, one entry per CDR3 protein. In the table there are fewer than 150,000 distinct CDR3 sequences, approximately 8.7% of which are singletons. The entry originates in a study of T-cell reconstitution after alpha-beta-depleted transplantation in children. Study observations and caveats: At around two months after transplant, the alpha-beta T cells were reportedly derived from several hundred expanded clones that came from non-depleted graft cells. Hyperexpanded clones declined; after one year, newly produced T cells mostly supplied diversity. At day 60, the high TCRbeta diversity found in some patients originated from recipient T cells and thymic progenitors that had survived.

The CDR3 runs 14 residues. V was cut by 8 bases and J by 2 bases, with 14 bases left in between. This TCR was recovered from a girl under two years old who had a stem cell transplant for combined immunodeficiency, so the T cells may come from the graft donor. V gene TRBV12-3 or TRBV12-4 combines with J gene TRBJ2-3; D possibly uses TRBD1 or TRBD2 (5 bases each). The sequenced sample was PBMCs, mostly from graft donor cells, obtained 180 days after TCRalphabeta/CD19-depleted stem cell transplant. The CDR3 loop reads CASGTARDTDTQYF. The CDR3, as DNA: TGTGCCAGCGGGACCGCCCGGGACACAGATACGCAGTATTTT.